One and the same sample provided the 6 T cell receptor beta chains below, sequenced in a study of cytomegalovirus exposure and HLA in healthy donors. Primers included in the PCR were 60 Vbeta and 13 Jbeta primers. The method was immunoSEQ multiplex PCR; TCRdb's version includes in-frame clones alone and lacks a portion of them. The sample consists of roughly 190,000 clones, 79% of them appearing once. Material: PBMCs. These receptors came from a woman aged 18-30 years in good health and CMV-seronegative.

The chain links TRBV6-1 to TRBJ2-3; 7 nucleotides match TRBD1. The CDR3 totals 17 residues. The germline V gene encodes CDR1 MNHNS and CDR2 SASEGT. V gave up 0 bases and J gave up 2 bases; unmatched junction bases: 8. The CDR3 spells CASSEALWTGVTDTQYF. CDR3 nucleotide sequence: TGTGCCAGCAGTGAAGCGTTGTGGACAGGAGTCACAGATACGCAGTATTTT.

The gene calls are TRBV4-1 and TRBJ1-4; 7 bases are a match to TRBD1. With V trimmed by 6 bases and J by 8 bases, 12 bases remained unmatched. CDR1 and CDR2 (germline): MGHRA, YSYEKL. The CDR3 is 15 residues long. The DNA of the CDR3 is TGCGCCAGCAGTCTTACTGGACAGGCAGGGGAAAAACTGTTTTTT. Translated: CASSLTGQAGEKLFF.

This chain connects TRBV5-4 to TRBJ2-5; 7 nucleotides agree with TRBD2. Germline V CDR1 and CDR2: SGHNT, YYREEE (reference sequence). This CDR3 spans 14 amino acids. V shed 4 bases and J 2 bases; nucleotides not matched to a gene: 5. The CDR3 is CASSPLAEQETQYF. The CDR3 coding sequence is TGTGCCAGCAGCCCGCTAGCGGAACAAGAGACCCAGTACTTC.

The count of this clone is one. The V call is TRBV21-1, the J call TRBJ1-6. TRBV21-1 is a recognized pseudogene. This CDR3 has 17 amino acids. CDR3 loop: CASSNEGSPKRNSPLHF. For the CDR3, the DNA is TGTGCCAGCAGCAACGAGGGTTCTCCGAAAAGGAATTCACCCCTCCACTTT.

This clone has a handful of counts. One end of the junction is discordant with germline, which a read error may explain. The chain joins TRBV7-9 to TRBJ1-5, with TRBD1 as a possible D gene (5 bases). Germline V gene sequence: CDR1 SEHNR, CDR2 FQNEAQ (reference sequence). The length of the CDR3 is 14 residues. The CDR3 protein is CSSSRGGGNQPQHF. DNA of the CDR3: TGTTCCAGCAGTCGGGGAGGGGGCAATCAGCCCCAGCATTTT.

Only a few counts were recorded for this clone. The chain carries TRBV5-1 and TRBJ1-1; unclear D gene. Germline values: CDR1 SGHRS, CDR2 YFSETQ. Trimming left V 0 bases short and J 5 bases short, with 11 bases between. The CDR3 extends over 14 amino acids. CDR3 sequence (DNA): TGCGCCAGCAGCTTGGCCCCGCGGGGAACTGAAGCTTTCTTT. Protein sequence: CASSLAPRGTEAFF. The whole variable domain, filled in from reference TRBV5-1 and TRBJ1-1, reads KAGVTQTPRYLIKTRGQQVTLSCSPISGHRSVSWYQQTPGQGLQFLFEYFSETQRNKGNFPGRFSGRQFSNSRSEMNVSTLELGDSALYLCASSLAPRGTEAFFGQGTRLTVV.